Detailed here is one T cell receptor beta chain. The antigen is not known. Primers included in the PCR were 60 Vbeta and 13 Jbeta primers. Sequenced by immunoSEQ multiplex PCR; TCRdb stores in-frame clones only, minus some. The table records about 110,000 clones, 77% of them present only once. This sample was taken from a study of cytomegalovirus exposure and HLA in healthy donors. The study, taken as a whole, reports: A later analysis found TCR association rates differed by HLA locus, highest for DRB1 and lowest for HLA-C. In a later analysis, specific HLA alleles were associated with around 17,000 TCR beta sequences at a 0.05 false discovery rate.

The CDR3 totals 16 residues. Per the germline V gene, CDR1 is LNHDA and CDR2 is SQIVND (reference sequence). V lost 6 bases, J lost 2 bases, and 7 bases stayed unmatched. The receptor's source is a male donor in good health and CMV-seronegative. This chain connects TRBV19 to TRBJ2-7; 13 nucleotides agree with TRBD2. The sample consisted of PBMCs. This CDR3 is CASSWTSGRVPYEQYF. Here the CDR3 DNA reads TGTGCCAGTAGCTGGACTAGCGGGAGAGTACCCTACGAGCAGTACTTC.